This T cell receptor beta chain originates from a study of shared clonotypes between healthy human individuals. Study conclusions and caveats: Larger estimated richness was generally recorded for naive subsets relative to memory subsets.

As regards this clone: The antigen is undetermined.

V shed 5 bases and J shed 0 bases, with 17 bases lying between them. Germline V gene lookup returns CDR1 MDHEN and CDR2 SYDVKM. The CDR3 has 16 amino acids. The naive CD8 population came from CD45RO-negative cells selected for CCR7, without terminally differentiated effector memory CD45RA+ cells. TCRdb's copy holds only in-frame clones and misses some; the assay was immunoSEQ multiplex PCR. The data contain about 680,000 clones, about 90% of them singletons. The gene calls are TRBV28 and TRBJ2-7; a weak D match, TRBD2 (6 bases). Material: naive CD8+ T cells sorted from blood. The sequence came from a man aged 30 to 39 in good health. As DNA, the CDR3 is TGTGCCAGCAGTCCCCTGCGGGGCTACTCCTCCTACGAGCAGTACTTC. It translates to CASSPLRGYSSYEQYF.